These 22 T cell receptor beta chains came from one sample sequenced in a study of blood T cell repertoires in COVID-19. Method: immunoSEQ multiplex PCR; TCRdb's copy keeps in-frame clones and lacks some. The sample yields a few hundred thousand clones, 65% to 90% seen once. Sequencing used PBMCs or T cells enriched from blood (not recorded which). The receptor source for this set is a woman aged 40 to 55 with acute COVID-19.

The rearrangement links TRBV7-2 to TRBJ1-2, with D possibly matching TRBD1 (6 bases). V lost 3 bases and J lost 5, with 10 bases in between. CDR3 length: 13 amino acids. Germline V gives CDR1 SGHTA, CDR2 FQGNSA. The CDR3 nucleotides are TGTGCCAGCAGCTTTACAGGGTCGTATGGCTACACCTTC. Amino acids: CASSFTGSYGYTF.

V usage is TRBV7-3 and J usage is TRBJ2-1; 15 bases fit TRBD2. Trimming at V came to 5 bases and at J to 5 bases, leaving 4 bases not matched to a gene. The CDR3 length is 16 residues. In germline, CDR1 is SGHTA, CDR2 FQGTGA. The CDR3 region has the DNA TGTGCCAGCAGCCCCGGACTAGCGGGGGGGCACAATGAGCAGTTCTTC. Its translation: CASSPGLAGGHNEQFF.

This clone has more than one count but fewer than ten. The DNA for the CDR3 is TGTGCCAGCAGTTTATTGTCGGAGGGCGGCTACACCTTC. Translated: CASSLLSEGGYTF. The V and J genes are TRBV12-3 or TRBV12-4 and TRBJ1-2; D remains ambiguous. Trimming removed 2 bases at V and 8 bases at J, with 12 bases between. This CDR3 comprises 13 residues.

The chain is built from TRBV11-2 and TRBJ2-7; D possibly corresponds to TRBD1 (6 bases). Germline V CDR1 and CDR2: SGHAT, FQNNGV. This CDR3 has 15 amino acids. The V and J ends lost 3 bases and 3 bases respectively, with 15 bases between them. CDR3 nucleotide sequence: TGTGCCAGCAGCTTGGACTCTCAGGGGTTCTACGAGCAGTACTTC. Its translation: CASSLDSQGFYEQYF.

J is TRBJ2-1 and V is TRBV10-2; the D gene is possibly TRBD1 (5 bases). The germline gives CDR1 WSHSY, CDR2 SAAADI. The length of the CDR3 is 14 residues. Trimming removed 0 bases at V and 12 bases at J, with 15 bases between. The CDR3 loop is CASSESRQGLGQFF. The CDR3 DNA reads TGCGCCAGCAGTGAGTCGCGGCAGGGTCTTGGGCAGTTCTTC.

The gene calls are TRBV15 and TRBJ2-1, with D perhaps TRBD2 (5 bases). CDR3 length equals 15 residues. Germline-derived CDR1 and CDR2 are LNHNV and YYDKDF (reference sequence). Trimming stripped 3 bases from V and 1 base from J, with 10 bases between. The CDR3 spells CATSRRADSYNEQFF. CDR3 nucleotide sequence: TGTGCCACCAGCAGGAGGGCGGATTCCTACAATGAGCAGTTCTTC.

About this clone: This specimen includes other DNA sequences encoding the same CDR3. The CDR3 DNA sequence: TGTGCCAGCAGCTTAGCGGGAGCGGGCGTCACAGATACGCAGTATTTT. This codes for CASSLAGAGVTDTQYF. This chain links TRBV7-2 with TRBJ2-3; maybe TRBD2 (6 bases). This CDR3 is built from 16 residues. The V and J ends lost 0 bases and 2 bases respectively, with 12 bases between them. CDR1 is SGHTA, CDR2 FQGNSA, per germline.

This chain joins TRBV14 and TRBJ2-7, with TRBD2 matching 10 bases. CDR3 size: 18 residues. Looked up from germline, CDR1 is SGHDN and CDR2 is FVKESK. J was trimmed by 3 bases and V by 4 bases; bases with no gene match: 15. DNA of the CDR3: TGTGCCAGCAGCCTAACTAGCGGGACCTTCGAGAGGGTCTACGAGCAGTACTTC. Amino acid sequence: CASSLTSGTFERVYEQYF.

The chain carries TRBV7-9 and TRBJ1-1; possible D gene TRBD1, 5 bases. Germline lookup yields CDR1 SEHNR and CDR2 FQNEAQ (reference sequence). The CDR3 runs to 12 residues. Deletions cut 4 bases from V and 5 bases from J, with 8 bases between. In DNA, the CDR3 is TGTGCCAGCAGCTCTGGGGGGACTGAAGCTTTCTTT. Residues: CASSSGGTEAFF.

This chain connects TRBV10-1 to TRBJ1-1; 7 nucleotides agree with TRBD1. Germline V gives CDR1 WNHNN, CDR2 SYGVQD (reference sequence). CDR3 length: 12 amino acids. V lost 6 bases, J lost 8 bases, and 6 bases stayed unmatched. CDR3 residues: CASRKTGLEAFF. CDR3 coding DNA: TGCGCCAGCAGAAAGACAGGGTTGGAAGCTTTCTTT.

The chain combines TRBV7-3 with TRBJ2-1, with 14 bases aligning to TRBD2. The CDR3 has 16 amino acids. V gave up 2 bases and J gave up 9 bases; unmatched junction bases: 6. Germline values: CDR1 SGHTA, CDR2 FQGTGA. The CDR3 coding sequence is TGTGCCAGCAGCTTACGCTTGGGACTAGCGGGAGTTGAGCAGTTCTTC. Residues: CASSLRLGLAGVEQFF.

The chain recombines TRBV4-1 with TRBJ2-1; the match to TRBD1 covers 7 bases. This CDR3 comprises 15 residues. Per the germline V gene, CDR1 is MGHRA and CDR2 is YSYEKL. With 3 bases clipped from V and 5 bases from J, the junction kept 7 bases outside the gene matches. The CDR3 region is CASSQPGQLNNEQFF. As DNA, the CDR3 is TGCGCCAGCAGCCAGCCGGGACAGTTAAACAATGAGCAGTTCTTC.

This chain uses TRBV18 with TRBJ1-2; 7 bases fit TRBD1. In germline, CDR1 is KGHSH, CDR2 LQKENI. Losses at the gene ends were 6 bases for V and 7 bases for J; bases not matched to a gene: 11. The CDR3 runs 14 residues. In DNA form, the CDR3 reads TGTGCCAGCTCGCAAACCGGGACAGACTTTGGCTACACCTTC. It codes for CASSQTGTDFGYTF.

This rearrangement joins TRBV5-1 to TRBJ2-1; 8 bases map to TRBD2. Germline V gene data show CDR1 as SGHRS and CDR2 as YFSETQ. After removal of 4 bases from V and 4 bases from J, the junction contained 10 bases not matched to a gene. The CDR3 has 16 amino acids. The CDR3: CASSPLTSGRYNEQFF. DNA for the CDR3: TGCGCCAGCAGCCCACTAACTAGCGGAAGATACAATGAGCAGTTCTTC.

The chain employs TRBV6-5 and TRBJ2-5, with 7 bases that match TRBD1. This CDR3 region has 15 residues. Trimming cost V 2 bases and J 9 bases; bases outside gene matches: 12. Per the germline V gene, CDR1 is MNHEY and CDR2 is SVGAGI. The CDR3 is CASSYGGGGQGAQYF. The CDR3 DNA sequence: TGTGCCAGCAGTTACGGCGGTGGGGGCCAGGGGGCCCAGTACTTC.

In its sample, this clone was seen a few times. V usage is TRBV27 and J usage is TRBJ2-7; the D is unclear. The germline CDR1 and CDR2 sequences are MNHEY and SMNVEV (reference sequence). The CDR3 loop spans 13 amino acids. Between the trimmed V and J ends, which lost 3 bases and 3 bases, there was a span of 9 bases. The CDR3 region has the DNA TGTGCCAGCAGTTTCCGCAGGTTCTACGAGCAGTACTTC. Translated: CASSFRRFYEQYF.

The V gene is TRBV2, the J gene TRBJ1-4; 10 bases fit TRBD1. The V gene's germline CDR1 is SNHLY and CDR2 FYNNEI. Unmatched junction bases numbered 11, after V lost 2 bases and J lost 14 bases. The CDR3 runs to 15 residues. The CDR3 reads CASSETKGQGFVLFF. The CDR3, as DNA: TGTGCCAGCAGTGAAACCAAGGGACAGGGGTTTGTGCTGTTTTTT. Using reference TRBV2 and TRBJ1-4 for the parts outside the CDR3, the full variable domain is EPEVTQTPSHQVTQMGQEVILRCVPISNHLYFYWYRQILGQKVEFLVSFYNNEISEKSEIFDDQFSVERPDGSNFTLKIRSTKLEDSAMYFCASSETKGQGFVLFFGSGTQLSVL.

The CDR3 sequence: CATGPGGLGNSPLHF. The CDR3 DNA follows: TGTGCCACGGGGCCAGGGGGCCTCGGTAATTCACCCCTCCACTTT. The V call is TRBV10-3, the J call TRBJ1-6; the match to TRBD1 covers 8 bases. The CDR3 totals 15 residues. Germline loops: CDR1 ENHRY, CDR2 SYGVKD. The trim removed 10 bases at V and 6 bases at J, leaving 11 bases unmatched.

The chain recombines TRBV10-3 with TRBJ1-1; 7 nucleotides match TRBD1. CDR3 length: 14 amino acids. Germline V gives CDR1 ENHRY, CDR2 SYGVKD. J was trimmed by 1 base and V by 7 bases; bases with no gene match: 6. In DNA, the CDR3 is TGTGCCATCAACAGGGACAGCCAGAACACTGAAGCTTTCTTT. This gives the protein CAINRDSQNTEAFF.

The chain has TRBV5-1 and TRBJ2-7; 8 nucleotides line up with TRBD1. The germline CDR1 and CDR2 sequences are SGHRS and YFSETQ. There are 14 residues in the CDR3. The trim removed 2 bases at V and 6 bases at J, leaving 7 bases unmatched. CDR3 nucleotides: TGCGCCAGCAGCTTATCGGACAGGGTGGGCGAGCAGTACTTC. Protein sequence: CASSLSDRVGEQYF.

This sequence joins TRBV7-2 and TRBJ2-7, with D tentatively TRBD1 (5 bases). Trimming removed 1 base at V and 1 base at J, with 11 bases between. Per germline, CDR1 SGHTA and CDR2 FQGNSA. This CDR3 comprises 15 residues. CDR3 sequence reads: CASSLGRALSYEQYF. Written as DNA, the CDR3 is TGTGCCAGCAGCTTAGGCAGGGCACTGTCCTACGAGCAGTACTTC.

The J gene is TRBJ2-3, the V gene TRBV7-2; 7 nucleotides align to TRBD1. This CDR3 spans 15 amino acids. Germline V lookup: CDR1 SGHTA, CDR2 FQGNSA. Unmatched junction bases numbered 14, after V lost 1 base and J lost 13 bases. CDR3 nucleotide sequence: TGTGCCAGCAGCTTAGAACCGGGACAGAGCCACATGAAGTATTTT. Amino acids: CASSLEPGQSHMKYF.